Sequencing of this T cell receptor beta chain was carried out in a study of T cells in Graves' hyperthyroidism and ophthalmopathy. General study findings and limits: Among thyroid clonotypes expanded above 0.001, most also appeared in blood.

TCR beta CDR3 regions were amplified from RNA. The HTBI primer set drove a first-round RT-PCR of the TCR CDR3. TCRdb re-derived calls from the multiplex PCR reads in MiXCR, one entry per CDR3 protein. The sample includes about 280,000 distinct CDR3 sequences, 25% to 30% seen only once; the top ten take approximately 25%. CDR3 length: 13 amino acids. The germline V and J ends were trimmed by 5 bases and 5 bases, with 12 bases remaining between them. Germline CDR1 SGHAT, CDR2 FQNNGV. This clonotype was found many times. Its antigen remains unidentified. The source is a man aged 35-49 years with Graves' hyperthyroidism that later progressed to Graves' ophthalmopathy. This chain joins TRBV11-2 and TRBJ1-2, with D possibly matching TRBD1 (5 bases). The specimen was blood. The CDR3 here is CASSPGVGYGYTF. In DNA, the CDR3 is TGTGCCAGCAGCCCGGGGGTCGGGTATGGCTACACCTTC.